The rows below give T cell receptor beta chains drawn from one sample of a study of T cell repertoires in cytomegalovirus infection. TCRdb re-analysed the reads in MiXCR, keeping a single row per CDR3 protein. There are about 700,000 distinct CDR3 sequences in the sample; around 30% occur only once, and around a sixth lies in the top ten. No cognate antigen is known for these TCRs. This specimen was cultured PBMCs, taken from culture after CMV antigen stimulation. The receptors come from a human donor in good health (CMV status not recorded). Some clones in this sample may be carry-over from other donors' samples. Each CDR3 is given without its conserved first and last residue. The size field is filled for only some rows; it gives once, few, many or a size class.

>TRBV4-1|.
ASSQDPWGTDTQY
>TRBV7-2|.
ASSLFRSSTDTQY
>TRBV2|few
ATQVGPTTDTQY
>TRBV5-1|.
ASSWRNRGQTGELF
>TRBV29-1|few
SVDDRYNEQF
>TRBV20-1|.
SARVTGRVTGELF
>TRBV7-2|few
ASSTTSGVEEQF
>TRBV10-3|few
ATDDRNTEAF
>TRBV4-3|once
ASSQDRQGAPYGYT
>TRBV6-5|.
ASIEGQLCSYEQY
>TRBV7-2|many
ASSFIYTEAF
>TRBV15|once
ATRFRGNQETQY
>TRBV4-3|once
ASSQDVTSGRVDEQF
>TRBV27|.
ASSPTTGQASYGYT
>TRBV7-2|many
ASSNIGDTYNEQF
>TRBV7-2|few
ASSPRAGKETQY
>TRBV12-3/TRBV12-4|.
ASSLAAGEGPLH
>TRBV7-9|many
ASSLGGEDNYGYT
>TRBV11-2|many
ASSLDGGGSSYNEQF
>TRBV28|few
ASNLGLAREQF
>TRBV27|few
ASSIRAVNEQY
>TRBV7-9|.
ASSTEKGPSYEQY
>TRBV2|once
ASSREQNTEAF
>TRBV6-2/TRBV6-3|.
ASSWDREGGDTEAF
>TRBV7-2|many
ASSEDPGDTEAF
>TRBV7-2|.
ASSLLPSGGGGNEQF